This T cell receptor (gamma chain) is drawn from a study of gamma-delta T cells after stem cell transplantation. This clone is labeled medium-sized. With only one base between it and a far larger clone, this is likely a read error. Germline-derived CDR1 and CDR2 are VENAVY and YDSYNSRV. This CDR3 comprises 13 residues. TCRdb used CATT to re-call clones from the RT-PCR reads. The data show around 2,100 gamma-chain clones, with more than 6.5% seen just once and more than 60% held by the top ten. The material sequenced was gamma-delta T cells. This TCR derives from a human donor. It is not recorded whose cells these are; they may come from a transplant donor. V usage is TRGV8 and J usage is TRGJ1 or TRGJ2. This CDR3 reads CATRDRYLGKKLF. The CDR3, as DNA: TGTGCCACCCGGGATAGATATCTGGGAAAGAAACTCTTT.